This section outlines one T cell receptor (beta chain) sequence together with its context. These data come from a study of cytomegalovirus exposure and HLA in healthy donors. In germline, CDR1 is MNHEY, CDR2 SVGAGI. The CDR3 sequence is 14 residues long. V gave up 6 bases and J gave up 0 bases, with 11 bases separating them. PCR used 60 Vbeta primers and 13 Jbeta primers. TCRdb's table, derived via immunoSEQ multiplex PCR, lists solely in-frame clones and lacks some. The repertoire includes around 63,000 clones, approximately 80% of them detected once, and roughly 3% sits in the top ten. V gene TRBV6-5 combines with J gene TRBJ1-1; weak D call: TRBD1 (5 bases). Material: PBMCs. This TCR derives from a woman between 25 and 40 years old in good health and CMV-seronegative. The CDR3 reads CASRTRVMNTEAFF. In DNA, the CDR3 is TGTGCCAGCAGGACCAGGGTAATGAACACTGAAGCTTTCTTT.